These 29 T cell receptor beta chains came from one sample sequenced in a study of CXCR3-negative and CXCR3-positive naive CD8 T cells. The libraries of TRB cDNA were constructed through 5' RACE using UMI labels. TCRdb re-called the 5' RACE reads; one entry per CDR3 protein, DNA not given. The sample data list tens of thousands of distinct CDR3 sequences. Specimen: naive CXCR3- CD8+ T cells from blood. Subset given: CD45RO-CCR7+CD27+CD95- naive CD8+ T cells lacking CXCR3 (TNR3-). These receptors were taken from a human donor in good health. Some clones in this sample may be carry-over from other donors' samples.

The V and J genes are TRBV20-1 and TRBJ2-7; checking the TCRdb D call of TRBD1 is not possible without DNA. The CDR3 has 14 residues. CDR1 DFQATT and CDR2 SNEGSKA come from the germline V gene (reference sequence). The CDR3 spells CSAQPGAGGYEQYF.

This chain connects TRBV6-2 or TRBV6-3 to TRBJ1-5; TCRdb names TRBD1, which stays unverified in the absence of DNA. CDR1 and CDR2 from the germline V gene are MNHEY and SVGEGT. The CDR3 sequence is 14 residues long. CDR3 sequence reads: CASSYGGINQPQHF.

The rearrangement uses TRBV5-1 and TRBJ1-6. CDR3 size: 14 residues. CDR1 is SGHRS and CDR2 is YFSETQ in the germline V gene. CDR3 sequence reads: CASTVDGSNSPLHF.

The V and J genes are TRBV28 and TRBJ2-5; the D call from TCRdb, TRBD1, cannot be confirmed without DNA. The CDR3 length is 14 residues. CDR1 is MDHEN, CDR2 SYDVKM, per germline. This CDR3 is CASSADRVQETQYF.

V usage is TRBV29-1 and J usage is TRBJ2-1; checking the TCRdb D call of TRBD1 is not possible without DNA. The CDR3 is made up of 12 amino acids. Germline assignment: CDR1 SQVTM and CDR2 ANQGSEA. The CDR3 protein is CSAATGDDEQFF.

This chain connects TRBV29-1 to TRBJ2-5; TCRdb's assignment of TRBD1 cannot be checked, as there is no DNA. CDR1 SQVTM and CDR2 ANQGSEA come from the germline V gene. The CDR3 sequence is 16 residues long. The CDR3 is CSVVWRGATSQETQYF. Full variable domain (rest looked up from reference TRBV29-1 and TRBJ2-5): SAVISQKPSRDICQRGTSLTIQCQVDSQVTMMFWYRQQPGQSLTLIATANQGSEATYESGFVIDKFPISRPNLTFSTLTVSNMSPEDSSIYLCSVVWRGATSQETQYFGPGTRLLVL.

This chain connects TRBV6-5 to TRBJ2-7; lacking DNA, the TRBD2 call made by TCRdb goes unchecked. Germline V gene lookup returns CDR1 MNHEY and CDR2 SVGAGI. The CDR3 runs 15 residues. CDR3 protein: CASRISGASPYEQYF.

This chain joins TRBV7-9 and TRBJ2-7. The CDR3 consists of 12 residues. Germline V gene lookup returns CDR1 SEHNR and CDR2 FQNEAQ (reference sequence). CDR3 protein: CASSLVGVEQYF.

Its frequency marks this clonotype as medium-sized (0.01 to 0.1%). The chain has TRBV14 and TRBJ2-1; TCRdb's D call of TRBD1 is untestable without DNA. This CDR3 region has 21 residues. Germline CDR1 SGHDN, CDR2 FVKESK. The CDR3 reads CASSPLGIETGGFTTYNEQFF.

The chain is built from TRBV5-1 and TRBJ2-4; TCRdb designates TRBD2, a call that cannot be tested without DNA. The CDR3 contains 17 residues. Germline V lookup: CDR1 SGHRS, CDR2 YFSETQ. CDR3: CASSWTSGYEGKNIQYF.

V is TRBV7-8 and J is TRBJ2-1; TCRdb reports TRBD2, a call that lacks DNA to check it against. The CDR3 covers 17 residues. Germline assignment: CDR1 SGHVS and CDR2 FQNEAQ. The CDR3 protein is CASSEVPGLAGDGEQFF. Supplemented by reference TRBV7-8 and TRBJ2-1, the full variable domain reads GAGVSQSPRYKVAKRGQDVALRCDPISGHVSLFWYQQALGQGPEFLTYFQNEAQLDKSGLPSDRFFAERPEGSVSTLKIQRTQQEDSAVYLCASSEVPGLAGDGEQFFGPGTRLTVL.

The chain recombines TRBV5-1 with TRBJ1-1; TCRdb outputs TRBD1, but without DNA this stays unchecked. The CDR3 length is 15 residues. Germline values: CDR1 SGHRS, CDR2 YFSETQ. The CDR3 loop is CASSLAPTGVLEAFF.

The chain combines TRBV6-5 with TRBJ1-2; the D call from TCRdb, TRBD1, cannot be confirmed without DNA. Per germline, CDR1 MNHEY and CDR2 SVGAGI. This CDR3 is 16 amino acids long. CDR3 sequence reads: CASGAGTGFVYYGYTF.

The rearrangement joins TRBV7-6 to TRBJ2-3; there is no DNA to check the TCRdb D call of TRBD2. Germline V gene lookup returns CDR1 SGHVS and CDR2 FNYEAQ. There are 15 residues in the CDR3. The CDR3: CASSPSSGNADTQYF. Drawing the rest from reference TRBV7-6 and TRBJ2-3, the complete variable domain is GAGVSQSPRYKVTKRGQDVALRCDPISGHVSLYWYRQALGQGPEFLTYFNYEAQQDKSGLPNDRFSAERPEGSISTLTIQRTEQRDSAMYRCASSPSSGNADTQYFGPGTRLTVL.

CDR3 in amino acids: CSVGYPGRRTEAFF. The chain carries TRBV29-1 and TRBJ1-1; the D call from TCRdb, TRBD1, cannot be confirmed without DNA. The CDR3 contains 14 residues. Germline assignment: CDR1 SQVTM and CDR2 ANQGSEA.

J is TRBJ2-2 and V is TRBV28; there is no DNA to check the TCRdb D call of TRBD2. From germline, CDR1 is MDHEN and CDR2 SYDVKM. The CDR3 contains 14 residues. CDR3 region: CASISGERTGELFF.

The chain recombines TRBV12-3 or TRBV12-4 with TRBJ2-1; TCRdb's D gene call, TRBD1, goes unchecked for lack of DNA. The CDR3 has 15 residues. This CDR3 reads CASNPEFSTPNEQFF.

The chain recombines TRBV7-2 with TRBJ2-3; TCRdb's D gene call, TRBD2, goes unchecked for lack of DNA. Germline CDR1 and CDR2: SGHTA and FQGNSA. The CDR3 length is 17 residues. This CDR3 reads CASSSPLAGDVTDTQYF.

The rearrangement uses TRBV5-1 and TRBJ2-1; TCRdb reports TRBD2, a call that lacks DNA to check it against. This CDR3 contains 20 residues. Germline values: CDR1 SGHRS, CDR2 YFSETQ. The CDR3 reads CASSLRGTSGIARGYNEQFF.

The chain joins TRBV6-5 to TRBJ1-6; TCRdb's assignment of TRBD1 cannot be checked, as there is no DNA. Germline V gene data show CDR1 as MNHEY and CDR2 as SVGAGI. The CDR3 sequence is 17 residues long. The CDR3 protein is CASSYSTRGLSNSPLHF.

V gene TRBV28 combines with J gene TRBJ2-7; TCRdb's D call, TRBD1, is unchecked because there is no DNA. Germline V lookup: CDR1 MDHEN, CDR2 SYDVKM. The CDR3 covers 15 residues. The CDR3 protein is CASSLPGRATYEQYF.

V usage is TRBV18 and J usage is TRBJ1-5; as DNA is missing, the TRBD1 call by TCRdb cannot be tested. The length of the CDR3 is 18 residues. Germline V gene sequence: CDR1 KGHSH, CDR2 LQKENI. CDR3: CASSRNTGILDANQPQHF.

CDR3 amino acids: CASSHPGLAGGGNEQFF. The V gene is TRBV4-1, the J gene TRBJ2-1; checking the TCRdb D call of TRBD2 is not possible without DNA. CDR1 MGHRA and CDR2 YSYEKL come from the germline V gene. The CDR3 is 17 amino acids.

This chain uses TRBV28 with TRBJ2-7. Germline V CDR1 and CDR2: MDHEN, SYDVKM. CDR3 length: 13 amino acids. CDR3 residues: CASSLGIWYEQYF.

The chain has TRBV7-9 and TRBJ1-1. The CDR3 totals 16 residues. The germline CDR1 and CDR2 sequences are SEHNR and FQNEAQ (reference sequence). CDR3 region: CASSDWGVSSLGEAFF.

The gene calls are TRBV28 and TRBJ2-7; TCRdb lists TRBD1, though no DNA is available to test this call. This CDR3 is 13 amino acids long. Germline CDR1 and CDR2: MDHEN and SYDVKM. The CDR3: CASSLQGFYEQYF.

V is TRBV7-8 and J is TRBJ1-5. CDR3 length: 13 amino acids. Germline V lookup: CDR1 SGHVS, CDR2 FQNEAQ. The CDR3 loop is CASSLVFSEPQHF.

The chain has TRBV7-9 and TRBJ1-1; TCRdb returns TRBD1, unconfirmable since there is no DNA. Germline assignment: CDR1 SEHNR and CDR2 FQNEAQ (reference sequence). The CDR3 runs 15 residues. Here the CDR3 reads CASSSMDRGRGEAFF.

This sequence joins TRBV5-1 and TRBJ2-2; TCRdb's D call, TRBD1, is unchecked because there is no DNA. The length of the CDR3 is 14 residues. Germline CDR1 is SGHRS and CDR2 is YFSETQ. CDR3 loop: CASSFPTVTGELFF.